The 29 T cell receptor beta chains reported below all come from one sample, sequenced in a study of blood T cell repertoires in COVID-19. Some clones are missing from TCRdb's copy, which holds only in-frame ones; the method was immunoSEQ multiplex PCR. The repertoire holds about 300,000 clones, approximately 92% seen once, with around 1.1% in the top ten. Sequencing was carried out using PBMCs or T cells enriched from blood (not recorded which). These receptors came from a woman in her twenties or thirties who had recovered from COVID-19.

The chain combines TRBV15 with TRBJ1-1; 9 bases are a match to TRBD1. The germline gives CDR1 LNHNV, CDR2 YYDKDF (reference sequence). V trimming: 1 base; J trimming: 8 bases; junction bases outside the gene matches: 5. The CDR3 contains 14 residues. The DNA of the CDR3 is TGTGCCACCAGCAGAGTGGGGACAGGGATGGAAGCTTTCTTT. Translation gives CATSRVGTGMEAFF. Using reference TRBV15 and TRBJ1-1 for the parts outside the CDR3, the full variable domain is DAMVIQNPRYQVTQFGKPVTLSCSQTLNHNVMYWYQQKSSQAPKLLFHYYDKDFNNEADTPDNFQSRRPNTSFCFLDIRSPGLGDTAMYLCATSRVGTGMEAFFGQGTRLTVV.

In this sample, this clone is medium-sized (0.01 to 0.1%). The J gene is TRBJ2-1, the V gene TRBV6-1, with 8 bases identical to TRBD2. V dropped 2 bases and J dropped 0; count of bases not matched to a gene: 0. CDR3 size: 15 residues. Per germline, CDR1 MNHNS and CDR2 SASEGT. CDR3 sequence reads: CASSELAGSYNEQFF. The CDR3 DNA reads TGTGCCAGCAGTGAACTAGCGGGCTCCTACAATGAGCAGTTCTTC.

The chain uses TRBV27 and TRBJ1-4, with D possibly matching TRBD1 (6 bases). Germline CDR1 and CDR2: MNHEY and SMNVEV (reference sequence). The V and J ends lost 8 bases and 10 bases respectively, with 14 bases between them. The CDR3 runs to 12 residues. CDR3 coding DNA: TGTGCCAGCGGGAGGGGGAGTGTAAAACTGTTTTTT. Its protein is CASGRGSVKLFF. The full variable domain, with the rest looked up from reference TRBV27 and TRBJ1-4, is EAQVTQNPRYLITVTGKKLTVTCSQNMNHEYMSWYRQDPGLGLRQIYYSMNVEVTDKGDVPEGYKVSRKEKRNFPLILESPSPNQTSLYFCASGRGSVKLFFGSGTQLSVL.

The chain combines TRBV18 with TRBJ2-3; 10 bases map to TRBD2. V lost 2 bases and J lost 3; bases outside the gene matches: 8. This CDR3 has 17 residues. The germline V gene has CDR1 KGHSH and CDR2 LQKENI. The CDR3 reads CASSPALAGEGTDTQYF. In DNA, the CDR3 is TGTGCCAGCTCACCAGCGCTAGCGGGAGAGGGGACAGATACGCAGTATTTT. Using reference TRBV18 and TRBJ2-3 for the parts outside the CDR3, the full variable domain is NAGVMQNPRHLVRRRGQEARLRCSPMKGHSHVYWYRQLPEEGLKFMVYLQKENIIDESGMPKERFSAEFPKEGPSILRIQQVVRGDSAAYFCASSPALAGEGTDTQYFGPGTRLTVL.

The sample holds one count of this clone. The V call is TRBV7-9, the J call TRBJ2-1; perhaps TRBD2 as D (7 bases). CDR3 length equals 17 residues. Deletions cut 5 bases from V and 1 base from J, with 18 bases between. Germline lookup yields CDR1 SEHNR and CDR2 FQNEAQ (reference sequence). DNA of the CDR3: TGTGCCAGCAGCACCGCGCAAGGGAGGGGGTCCTACAATGAGCAGTTCTTC. This gives the protein CASSTAQGRGSYNEQFF.

The rearrangement uses TRBV6-2 or TRBV6-3 and TRBJ2-1; D remains unclear. The CDR3 length is 16 residues. Germline V CDR1 and CDR2: MNHEY, SVGEGT. With 0 bases removed from V and 0 bases from J, the gap between germline ends came to 9 bases. For the CDR3, the DNA is TGTGCCAGCAGTTACTCTGGGCAGAGCTCCTACAATGAGCAGTTCTTC. Its protein product is CASSYSGQSSYNEQFF.

The V gene is TRBV6-2 or TRBV6-3, the J gene TRBJ2-5; D may be TRBD2 (5 bases). The germline V gene has CDR1 MNHEY and CDR2 SVGEGT. Trimming removed 4 bases from V and 5 bases from J, with 20 bases in between. This CDR3 has 16 residues. CDR3 nucleotide sequence: TGTGCCAGCAGTTTTAGGCAAACCGAATGGGAGGAGACCCAGTACTTC. Translation: CASSFRQTEWEETQYF.

The chain has TRBV3-1 (or the pseudogene TRBV3-2) and TRBJ2-1, with 7 nucleotides matching TRBD1. With V trimmed by 3 bases and J by 15 bases, 11 bases remained unmatched. The CDR3 covers 13 residues. The germline CDR1 and CDR2 sequences are LGHDT and YNNKEL (reference sequence). CDR3 nucleotide sequence: TGTGCCAGCAGCCATCTTTCGACAGGGTTGCCGTTCTTC. This encodes CASSHLSTGLPFF.

This clone was recorded only once. The genes are TRBV6-5 and TRBJ1-5; 9 bases are a match to TRBD1. V dropped 6 bases and J dropped 6; count of bases not matched to a gene: 6. Germline lookup yields CDR1 MNHEY and CDR2 SVGAGI. The CDR3 covers 14 residues. For the CDR3, the DNA is TGTGCCAGCAGCGAGGGACAGGGATTTCAGCCCCAGCATTTT. Translation gives CASSEGQGFQPQHF.

The chain has TRBV11-3 and TRBJ1-3; D not certain. This CDR3 contains 12 residues. V was clipped by 5 bases and J by 4 bases, with 6 bases between them. Germline V gene data show CDR1 as SGHNT and CDR2 as YENEEA. This chain's CDR3 is CASSPGGNTIYF. CDR3 nucleotide sequence: TGTGCCAGCAGCCCAGGAGGAAACACCATATATTTT.

The chain has TRBV5-4 and TRBJ1-3; maybe TRBD1 (5 bases). Germline CDR1 and CDR2: SGHNT and YYREEE (reference sequence). The length of the CDR3 is 13 residues. V gave up 3 bases and J gave up 1 base, with 5 bases separating them. CDR3 nucleotides: TGTGCCAGCAGCTCAGGGTCTGGAAACACCATATATTTT. As protein: CASSSGSGNTIYF.

This sequence joins TRBV19 and TRBJ2-5; D uncertain. The CDR3 contains 13 residues. The ends were cut back, 3 bases at V and 2 bases at J, with 7 bases in the middle. In germline, CDR1 is LNHDA, CDR2 SQIVND (reference sequence). CDR3 sequence (DNA): TGTGCCAGTAGTATGGCCATGCAAGAGACCCAGTACTTC. It yields the protein CASSMAMQETQYF. The variable domain in full, completed from reference TRBV19 and TRBJ2-5, reads DGGITQSPKYLFRKEGQNVTLSCEQNLNHDAMYWYRQDPGQGLRLIYYSQIVNDFQKGDIAEGYSVSREKKESFPLTVTSAQKNPTAFYLCASSMAMQETQYFGPGTRLLVL.

V is TRBV27 and J is TRBJ2-6; D unresolved. CDR1 MNHEY and CDR2 SMNVEV come from the germline V gene (reference sequence). V dropped 5 bases and J dropped 7 bases, with 9 bases sitting between them. This CDR3 region has 13 residues. In DNA form, the CDR3 reads TGTGCCAGCAGTCTAGTAGGAGCCAACGTCCTGACTTTC. Its translation: CASSLVGANVLTF.

V and J are TRBV2 and TRBJ1-5, with D possibly being TRBD1 (5 bases). V was clipped by 6 bases and J by 4 bases, with 13 bases between them. This CDR3 region has 14 residues. Germline lookup yields CDR1 SNHLY and CDR2 FYNNEI. The CDR3 region is CASRSNQGNQPQHF. The DNA of the CDR3 is TGTGCCAGCAGATCCAATCAGGGAAATCAGCCCCAGCATTTT.

The J gene is TRBJ2-2, the V gene TRBV30; 9 bases fit TRBD2. The germline gives CDR1 GTSNPN, CDR2 SVGIG (reference sequence). This CDR3 contains 15 residues. J gave up 3 bases and V 4 bases, and 6 bases lay outside the gene matches. CDR3 sequence: CAWTSGDTYTGELFF. CDR3 sequence (DNA): TGTGCCTGGACTAGCGGGGATACGTACACCGGGGAGCTGTTTTTT.

The sample holds one count of this clone. J is TRBJ1-6 and V is TRBV2; tentatively, D is TRBD1 (5 bases). The CDR3 spans 15 residues. Trimming pared 10 bases from V and 7 bases from J, leaving 20 bases between. Looked up from germline, CDR1 is SNHLY and CDR2 is FYNNEI. The CDR3 here is CAKSSGPVRNSPLHF. DNA of the CDR3: TGTGCCAAGTCTTCAGGGCCAGTCCGGAATTCACCCCTCCACTTT.

The chain uses TRBV27 and TRBJ1-1; 10 nucleotides line up with TRBD1. The CDR3 sequence is 14 residues long. Germline-derived CDR1 and CDR2 are MNHEY and SMNVEV (reference sequence). The trim removed 5 bases at V and 5 bases at J, leaving 5 bases unmatched. This CDR3 reads CASSPTGGRTEAFF. As DNA, the CDR3 is TGTGCCAGCAGTCCGACAGGGGGCAGGACTGAAGCTTTCTTT.

V usage is TRBV7-2 and J usage is TRBJ2-7; 10 bases fit TRBD1. The CDR3 covers 15 residues. Germline V gives CDR1 SGHTA, CDR2 FQGNSA. The V segment lost 4 bases and the J segment 0 bases; nucleotides outside the gene matches: 3. The CDR3 loop reads CASSSRTGGSYEQYF. As DNA, the CDR3 is TGTGCCAGCAGCTCCAGGACAGGGGGCTCCTACGAGCAGTACTTC.

The chain couples TRBV15 to TRBJ2-5; 9 nucleotides line up with TRBD2. CDR1 and CDR2 from the germline V gene are LNHNV and YYDKDF (reference sequence). The trim removed 7 bases at V and 4 bases at J, leaving 13 bases unmatched. The CDR3 length is 16 residues. The CDR3 here is CATTAFGGRVRETQYF. The DNA of the CDR3 is TGTGCCACCACGGCCTTTGGCGGGAGGGTCCGAGAGACCCAGTACTTC.

In DNA form, the CDR3 reads TGTGCCAGCAGTTACTCCACGGGGGGATCCAAAAACATTCAGTACTTC. Amino acids: CASSYSTGGSKNIQYF. The chain links TRBV6-5 to TRBJ2-4; 7 bases fit TRBD2. Per the germline V gene, CDR1 is MNHEY and CDR2 is SVGAGI. Trimming removed 0 bases from V and 2 bases from J; junction bases left unmatched: 4. The length of the CDR3 is 16 residues.

V usage is TRBV6-1 and J usage is TRBJ2-7; 14 nucleotides line up with TRBD2. This CDR3 is built from 15 residues. The V gene's germline CDR1 is MNHNS and CDR2 SASEGT. V lost 3 bases, J lost 2 bases, and 0 bases stayed unmatched. CDR3 sequence (DNA): TGTGCCAGCAGTGAGGGACTAGCGGGGGCCTACGAGCAGTACTTC. Its translation: CASSEGLAGAYEQYF.

This chain links TRBV18 with TRBJ1-1, with D possibly TRBD1 on 5 matching bases. This CDR3 region has 17 residues. The germline gives CDR1 KGHSH, CDR2 LQKENI. Between the trimmed V and J ends, which lost 2 bases and 0 bases, there was a span of 16 bases. The CDR3: CASSPARQNLMNTEAFF. The CDR3 DNA is TGTGCCAGCTCACCAGCTCGACAGAATTTAATGAACACTGAAGCTTTCTTT.

V usage is TRBV7-8 and J usage is TRBJ1-4; D is unresolved. This CDR3 is 16 amino acids long. Between the trimmed V and J ends, which lost 5 bases and 3 bases, there was a span of 16 bases. Germline loops: CDR1 SGHVS, CDR2 FQNEAQ. The CDR3 loop reads CASSPLPQASNEKLFF. CDR3 DNA: TGTGCCAGCAGCCCCCTGCCGCAGGCGTCTAATGAAAAACTGTTTTTT.

This clone occurred once. The J gene is TRBJ2-7, the V gene TRBV7-2; D call uncertain. Deletions cut 1 base from V and 4 bases from J, with 11 bases between. The germline V gene encodes CDR1 SGHTA and CDR2 FQGNSA. This CDR3 is built from 14 residues. CDR3 sequence: CASSLGGPNYEQYF. In nucleotides, the CDR3 is TGTGCCAGCAGCTTAGGAGGCCCTAATTACGAGCAGTACTTC. The full variable domain, completed using reference TRBV7-2 and TRBJ2-7, is GAGVSQSPSNKVTEKGKDVELRCDPISGHTALYWYRQSLGQGLEFLIYFQGNSAPDKSGLPSDRFSAERTGGSVSTLTIQRTQQEDSAVYLCASSLGGPNYEQYFGPGTRLTVT.

The chain employs TRBV10-1 and TRBJ2-2, with TRBD1 matching over 7 bases. Germline CDR1 reads WNHNN; CDR2 reads SYGVQD (reference sequence). J was trimmed by 6 bases and V by 0 bases; bases with no gene match: 1. This CDR3 spans 14 amino acids. DNA for the CDR3: TGCGCCAGCAGTGAGTCAACAGGGGCCGGGGAGCTGTTTTTT. Translation: CASSESTGAGELFF.

The chain couples TRBV30 to TRBJ2-7, with a weak D call TRBD1 (6 bases). Germline CDR1 and CDR2: GTSNPN and SVGIG (reference sequence). CDR3 length equals 15 residues. V shed 1 base and J shed 0 bases, with 13 bases lying between them. This chain's CDR3 is CAWSGTASSSYEQYF. CDR3 sequence (DNA): TGTGCCTGGAGTGGGACAGCGTCGAGCTCCTACGAGCAGTACTTC.

The chain links TRBV28 to TRBJ2-2, with 10 nucleotides matching TRBD2. V lost 6 bases, J lost 3 bases, and 4 bases stayed unmatched. CDR3 length equals 15 residues. Germline values: CDR1 MDHEN, CDR2 SYDVKM. The CDR3 DNA is TGTGCCAGCAGATTAGCGGGAGGTCACACCGGGGAGCTGTTTTTT. It codes for CASRLAGGHTGELFF.

The chain combines TRBV28 with TRBJ2-5; the D gene is possibly TRBD2 (6 bases). CDR1 MDHEN and CDR2 SYDVKM come from the germline V gene. This CDR3 has 15 residues. Trimming removed 3 bases at V and 1 base at J, with 12 bases between. The CDR3 loop reads CASSFLGGSQETQYF. The CDR3 DNA reads as TGTGCCAGCAGTTTTTTAGGAGGGAGCCAAGAGACCCAGTACTTC.

V gene TRBV7-2 combines with J gene TRBJ2-5; D is possibly TRBD1 (6 bases). Germline V gene data show CDR1 as SGHTA and CDR2 as FQGNSA. The length of the CDR3 is 14 residues. Between the trimmed V and J ends, which lost 2 bases and 3 bases, there was a span of 10 bases. CDR3 protein: CASSLTGIKETQYF. The CDR3 bases are TGTGCCAGCAGCTTAACAGGGATCAAAGAGACCCAGTACTTC.